This T cell receptor beta chain was captured in a study of blood T cell repertoires in COVID-19. Study-wide context: The origin of the acute and convalescent COVID-19 samples was the United States, Italy and Spain. Sources were T cells, B-cell-depleted T cells, or PBMCs; the material itself was cDNA or gDNA.

Between the trimmed V and J ends, which lost 3 bases and 0 bases, there was a span of 11 bases. Germline V gives CDR1 MNHEY, CDR2 SMNVEV (reference sequence). The CDR3 has 15 residues. As processed by the authors: How many nucleated cells were present was estimated from reference gene primer amplification. This table comes from immunoSEQ multiplex PCR, and its TCRdb copy is limited to in-frame clones, with some not included. The DNA was the basis for D and trimming; V, J and clone size are from that table. There are fewer than 250,000 clones in the sample; over 75% occur only once, and 4% to 5.5% lies in the top ten. This clone came up once.

The sample was peripheral blood. The receptor was derived from a woman in her forties with acute or convalescent COVID-19. This chain joins TRBV27 and TRBJ1-2, with a possible D match to TRBD1 (6 bases). In DNA, the CDR3 is TGTGCCAGCAGTTTTCTCAGGGGCTCTAACTATGGCTACACCTTC. Translation gives CASSFLRGSNYGYTF.